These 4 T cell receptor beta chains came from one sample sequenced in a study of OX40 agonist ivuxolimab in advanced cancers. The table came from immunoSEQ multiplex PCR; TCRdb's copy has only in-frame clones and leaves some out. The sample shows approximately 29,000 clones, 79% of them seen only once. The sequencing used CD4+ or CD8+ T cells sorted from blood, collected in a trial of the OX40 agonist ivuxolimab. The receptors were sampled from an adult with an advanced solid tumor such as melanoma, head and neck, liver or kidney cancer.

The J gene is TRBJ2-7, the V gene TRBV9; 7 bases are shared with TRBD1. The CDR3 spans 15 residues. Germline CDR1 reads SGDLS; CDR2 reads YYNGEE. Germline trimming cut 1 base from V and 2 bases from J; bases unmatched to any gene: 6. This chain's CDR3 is CASSVSGTEAYEQYF. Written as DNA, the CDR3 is TGTGCCAGCAGCGTATCGGGGACAGAAGCCTACGAGCAGTACTTC.

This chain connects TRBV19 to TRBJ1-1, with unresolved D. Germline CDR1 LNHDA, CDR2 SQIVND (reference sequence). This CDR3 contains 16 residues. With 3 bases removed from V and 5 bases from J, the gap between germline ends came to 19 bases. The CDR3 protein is CASSIGKGPLGTEAFF. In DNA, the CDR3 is TGTGCCAGTAGTATTGGAAAGGGCCCCCTGGGGACTGAAGCTTTCTTT.

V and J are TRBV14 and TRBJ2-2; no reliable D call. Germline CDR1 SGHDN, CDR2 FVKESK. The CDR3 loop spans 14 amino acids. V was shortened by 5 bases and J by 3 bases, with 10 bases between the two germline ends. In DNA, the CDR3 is TGTGCCAGCAGCGAAGGACGGTACACCGGGGAGCTGTTTTTT. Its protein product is CASSEGRYTGELFF.

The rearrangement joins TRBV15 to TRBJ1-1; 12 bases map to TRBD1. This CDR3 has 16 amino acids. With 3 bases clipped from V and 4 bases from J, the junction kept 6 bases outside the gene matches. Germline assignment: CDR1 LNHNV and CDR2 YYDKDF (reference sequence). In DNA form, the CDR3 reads TGTGCCACCAGCAGGGGACAGGGGGCTTGGGTCACTGAAGCTTTCTTT. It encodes CATSRGQGAWVTEAFF.